This T cell receptor (beta chain) comes out of a study of Graves' ophthalmopathy and Graves' hyperthyroidism. In this sample, this clonotype turned up many times. The CDR3 consists of 15 residues. V shed 2 bases, J shed 3 bases, and the junction held 3 bases outside the gene matches. Amplification targeted the TCR beta CDR3 regions, with RNA transcripts as the source material. The authors performed first-round RT-PCR with HTBI primers and then a second-round multiplex PCR. TCRdb re-called the multiplex PCR reads with MiXCR, one entry per CDR3 protein. The table has some 360,000 distinct CDR3 sequences, about 18% seen once.

The source is an adult woman with stable Graves' hyperthyroidism. Sequencing input: peripheral blood. The chain combines TRBV12-3 or TRBV12-4 with TRBJ1-2; 10 nucleotides match TRBD1. DNA for the CDR3: TGTGCCAGCAGTTTATCGGGACAGGGGTACTATGGCTACACCTTC. It encodes CASSLSGQGYYGYTF.